The rows below give T cell receptor beta chains drawn from one sample of a study of Ad26.COV2.S vaccination and SARS-CoV-2 variants. Sequenced by immunoSEQ multiplex PCR; TCRdb stores in-frame clones only, minus some. The repertoire holds 350,000 to 500,000 clones, more than 75% seen once, with 3.6% in the top ten. Here the sequenced sample was peripheral blood, taken in a trial of Ad26.COV2.S vaccine versus placebo. Every receptor here comes from a person aged 18-60 years who received the Ad26.COV2.S COVID-19 vaccine or a placebo. Each CDR3 is given with its conserved first and last residue. The D gene is left open where the match is weak. Some rows have no size entry. The others give once, few or many, or a class for an expanded clone.

CDR3 length	D gene	clone size	V gene	J gene	CDR3 DNA	CDR3 protein
15	TRBD1	NA	TRBV7-2	TRBJ1-3	TGTGCCAGCAGCTTAGCGTCAGGGGGGGGAAACACCATATATTTT	CASSLASGGGNTIYF
14	NA	NA	TRBV27	TRBJ1-4	TGTGCCAGCAGTTTACATGGGACTAATGAAAAACTGTTTTTT	CASSLHGTNEKLFF
15	NA	NA	TRBV4-1	TRBJ1-4	TGCGCCAGCAGCCCACGGACGGCGGGGTATGAAAAACTGTTTTTT	CASSPRTAGYEKLFF
15	TRBD2	NA	TRBV4-2	TRBJ2-7	TGTGCCAGCAGCCAAGACCTAGCGGGAGAATACGAGCAGTACTTC	CASSQDLAGEYEQYF
16	TRBD2	NA	TRBV5-4	TRBJ2-7	TGTGCCAGCAGCCTAAAGACTAGCGGGGGTCCCATGGAGCAGTACTTC	CASSLKTSGGPMEQYF
17	NA	NA	TRBV28	TRBJ2-6	TGTGCCAGCAGGCCGCCGACAGGGACTTCTGGGGCCAACGTCCTGACTTTC	CASRPPTGTSGANVLTF
17	NA	NA	TRBV9	TRBJ1-6	TGTGCCAGCAGCGCGCGGGGGACAAGGGGCTATAATTCACCCCTCCACTTT	CASSARGTRGYNSPLHF
15	TRBD1	NA	TRBV6-5	TRBJ2-3	TGTGCCAGCAGCCCCTGGACAGGGGGCACAGATACGCAGTATTTT	CASSPWTGGTDTQYF
13	NA	once	TRBV4-3	TRBJ1-3	TGCGCCAGCAGCCAAGATACGGAAAACACCATATATTTT	CASSQDTENTIYF
16	NA	NA	TRBV28	TRBJ2-5	TGTGCCAGCAGTCCCACCGGGGCAGTCTGGAGGAAGACCCAGTACTTC	CASSPTGAVWRKTQYF
16	NA	few	TRBV5-6	TRBJ2-7	TGTGCCAGCAGCTCCCTTTTCGCAGGGAAGGCTTACGAGCAGTACTTC	CASSSLFAGKAYEQYF
15	NA	once	TRBV5-4	TRBJ1-3	TGTGCCAGCAGCAGGGATATCGGAACTGGAAACACCATATATTTT	CASSRDIGTGNTIYF
15	TRBD1	NA	TRBV28	TRBJ1-6	TGTGCCAGCAGTTCCGGGACAGGGGGTTGGTCACCCCTCCACTTT	CASSSGTGGWSPLHF
14	NA	NA	TRBV9	TRBJ2-1	TGTGCCAGCAGCGTAGTTGGATTAGGTAATGAGCAGTTCTTC	CASSVVGLGNEQFF
16	TRBD1	NA	TRBV27	TRBJ1-5	TGTGCCAGCAGTTACCGCGACAGGGACGGCAATCAGCCCCAGCATTTT	CASSYRDRDGNQPQHF
14	NA	NA	TRBV10-2	TRBJ1-1	TGCGCCAGCAGTGAGTCGGGCGGGGGCACTGAAGCTTTCTTT	CASSESGGGTEAFF
15	TRBD1	NA	TRBV7-2	TRBJ1-6	TGTGCCAGCAGCTTACAGGGGGCAGATAATTCACCCCTCCACTTT	CASSLQGADNSPLHF
15	TRBD1	NA	TRBV19	TRBJ1-2	TGTGCCAGTAGTATTACCGCAGGGACAGGGAATGGCTACACCTTC	CASSITAGTGNGYTF
16	TRBD1	NA	TRBV6-4	TRBJ2-7	TGTGCCAGCAGTGACTCGGCGGACAGGTTTTACGACGAGCAGTACTTC	CASSDSADRFYDEQYF
13	NA	NA	TRBV12-3/TRBV12-4	TRBJ2-2	TGTGCCAGCAGTTTTTCCCTCTTGCGGGAGCTGTTTTTT	CASSFSLLRELFF
15	TRBD2	NA	TRBV5-4	TRBJ2-1	TGTGCCAGCAGCTCTAGCGGGGGGCCCGGTCGGGAGCAGTTCTTC	CASSSSGGPGREQFF
14	NA	NA	TRBV12-5	TRBJ2-7	TGTGCTAGTGGTCCTGCGTCACGGGACTACGAGCAGTACTTC	CASGPASRDYEQYF
13	TRBD1	NA	TRBV7-3	TRBJ2-7	TGTGCCAGCAGCTGGACAGGGGGCGATCGGCAGTACTTC	CASSWTGGDRQYF
15	NA	NA	TRBV6-1	TRBJ1-5	TGTGCCAGCAGTGAAGCGGCTTATTCCAATCAGCCCCAGCATTTT	CASSEAAYSNQPQHF
15	NA	NA	TRBV5-1	TRBJ2-5	TGCGCCAGCAGCCAAAAAGGTGGCAGCCAGAAGACCCAGTACTTC	CASSQKGGSQKTQYF
14	TRBD1	once	TRBV19	TRBJ2-7	TGTGCCAGTAGTTCGACAGGGGGCATCAACGAGCAGTACTTC	CASSSTGGINEQYF
16	TRBD1	NA	TRBV28	TRBJ2-1	TGTGCCAGCAGCCCAAACAGGGGTGGGACCCCCAATGAGCAGTTCTTC	CASSPNRGGTPNEQFF
18	NA	NA	TRBV5-6	TRBJ2-7	TGTGCCAGCAGCTTGTATTCCCCAGCGGAGGAGGGTCCTTACGAGCAGTACTTC	CASSLYSPAEEGPYEQYF
11	NA	NA	TRBV6-4	TRBJ1-1	TGTGCCAGCCCTCAACGGGGGACGGCTTTCTTT	CASPQRGTAFF
18	NA	once	TRBV7-9	TRBJ2-3	TGTGCCAGCAGCTCCACCCCGACTTCCTTAACACCCACAGATACGCAGTATTTT	CASSSTPTSLTPTDTQYF
13	NA	NA	TRBV12-3/TRBV12-4	TRBJ2-1	TGTGCCAGCAGTCCCGGGGGCGTTAGGGAGCAGTTCTTC	CASSPGGVREQFF
15	NA	NA	TRBV19	TRBJ1-2	TGTGCCAGTAGTATAGGTACAGGGCATTGGCGTGGCTACACCTTC	CASSIGTGHWRGYTF
16	TRBD1	NA	TRBV2	TRBJ1-1	TGTGCCAGCAGTACCGGGGGGCAGGCAGGGGGCACTGAAGCTTTCTTT	CASSTGGQAGGTEAFF
17	TRBD1	NA	TRBV7-2	TRBJ1-6	TGTGCCAGCAGCCCGGACCGTACACGACAGGGTCTGTCACCCCTCCACTTT	CASSPDRTRQGLSPLHF
18	TRBD2	NA	TRBV9	TRBJ2-3	TGTGCCAGCAGCGCGGGGACTAGCGGGGGGCGGGGCACAGATACGCAGTATTTT	CASSAGTSGGRGTDTQYF
17	NA	few	TRBV7-7	TRBJ2-7	TGTGCCAGCAGCCGAGGAACCAAAACCAGGGTAGGCTACGAGCAGTACTTC	CASSRGTKTRVGYEQYF
13	TRBD1	NA	TRBV12-3/TRBV12-4	TRBJ2-1	TGTGCCAGCAGTTTTTTTCAGGGGGATGAGCAGTTCTTC	CASSFFQGDEQFF
16	NA	NA	TRBV27	TRBJ2-7	TGTGCCAGCAGTCCGACCTCGAGAAGGGGTGGTTACGAGCAGTACTTC	CASSPTSRRGGYEQYF
15	NA	NA	TRBV19	TRBJ2-7	TGTGCCAGTAGTATAGAGGCGGGGAGCTCCTACGAGCAGTACTTC	CASSIEAGSSYEQYF
13	NA	NA	TRBV4-2	TRBJ1-2	TGTGCCAGCAGCCAAGAGCCGGGTCGTGGCTACACCTTC	CASSQEPGRGYTF
15	NA	NA	TRBV9	TRBJ2-1	TGTGCCAGCAGCGTAGAGGGGGGCCCTTACAATGAGCAGTTCTTC	CASSVEGGPYNEQFF
16	NA	NA	TRBV6-1	TRBJ2-7	TGTGCCAGCAGTGAAGCTGAAAGGTTTAGCTCCTACGAGCAGTACTTC	CASSEAERFSSYEQYF
15	NA	NA	TRBV7-6	TRBJ2-5	TGTGCCAGCAGCTTCGACAGGGTGAGCGGGGAGACCCAGTACTTC	CASSFDRVSGETQYF
14	NA	NA	TRBV10-2	TRBJ1-2	TGCGCCAGCAGTGAGTCTGGAGATCTCTATGGCTACACCTTC	CASSESGDLYGYTF
17	TRBD2	NA	TRBV7-9	TRBJ2-3	TGTGCCAGCAGCAACATGACTAGCGGGCAAACATCGGATACGCAGTATTTT	CASSNMTSGQTSDTQYF
16	NA	NA	TRBV28	TRBJ1-2	TGTGCCAGCAGTTTCCCCCGGGCGGGGGCGATGGATGGCTACACCTTC	CASSFPRAGAMDGYTF
15	NA	few	TRBV7-3	TRBJ2-1	TGTGCCAGCAGCTCCAGAGGGGGTACCTACAATGAGCAGTTCTTC	CASSSRGGTYNEQFF
12	TRBD1	NA	TRBV28	TRBJ2-7	TGTGCCAGCAGACAGGGGTTTAGCGAGCAGTACTTC	CASRQGFSEQYF
13	TRBD1	NA	TRBV19	TRBJ2-3	TGTGCCAGTACCCATGACAGGGGAGATACGCAGTATTTT	CASTHDRGDTQYF
18	NA	NA	TRBV14	TRBJ2-5	TGTGCCAGCAGCCAATACCTCTTCGGAGCGATGATCCTCGAGACCCAGTACTTC	CASSQYLFGAMILETQYF
13	NA	once	TRBV5-8	TRBJ2-5	TGTGCCAGCAGCTTTGAGAACAGTGGGACCCAGTACTTC	CASSFENSGTQYF
18	NA	NA	TRBV7-8	TRBJ2-7	TGTGCCAGCAGCCCCAGCCACGTCTACAGGGCGATTGACCACGAGCAGTACTTC	CASSPSHVYRAIDHEQYF
13	NA	NA	TRBV7-2	TRBJ1-2	TGTGCCAGCAGCTTAGGCCAGGACTATGGCTACACCTTC	CASSLGQDYGYTF
13	TRBD1	NA	TRBV10-3	TRBJ1-2	TGTGCCAAACGGGGGCAGGGGGACTATGGCTACACCTTC	CAKRGQGDYGYTF